This TCR beta chain stems from a study of blood T cells in healthy people across ages. Study-wide results and caveats: Researchers deemed the diversity estimates from one million T cells underestimates.

Notes on this clonotype: The target antigen is unknown.

A second PCR of 7 to 11 cycles used a sample-barcoded 5' primer and a J-beta primer mix. TCRdb re-derived calls from the 5' RACE reads in MiXCR, one entry per CDR3 protein. The sample has about 2 million distinct CDR3 sequences; around half are singletons. The CDR3 contains 13 residues. Germline V gene lookup returns CDR1 SGHTA and CDR2 FQGNSA. The V end was cut by 4 bases, the J end by 6 bases, with 12 bases between. Specimen: blood. This TCR came from a woman aged 40 to 55 in good health. The chain joins TRBV7-2 to TRBJ1-2, with a tentative D call TRBD1 (6 bases). CDR3 amino acids: CASSSSDRNGYTF. For the CDR3, the DNA is TGTGCCAGCAGCTCCTCGGACAGAAATGGCTACACCTTC. The variable domain in full, with the rest retrieved from reference TRBV7-2 and TRBJ1-2, is GAGVSQSPSNKVTEKGKDVELRCDPISGHTALYWYRQSLGQGLEFLIYFQGNSAPDKSGLPSDRFSAERTGGSVSTLTIQRTQQEDSAVYLCASSSSDRNGYTFGSGTRLTVV.